The 32 T cell receptor beta chains given below trace back to one sample, sequenced in a study of blood T cell repertoires in COVID-19. Using immunoSEQ multiplex PCR, the repertoire was profiled, and TCRdb retains in-frame clones only, with some absent. The sample comprises hundreds of thousands of clones, roughly 79% of which are singletons, and roughly 8% rests with the top ten. Material for sequencing was peripheral blood. Receptors originate from a woman of 80 years or more with COVID-19, enrolled during active disease.

The chain links TRBV24-1 to TRBJ2-2, with 7 bases matching TRBD2. With V trimmed by 1 base and J by 0 bases, 7 bases remained unmatched. Looked up from germline, CDR1 is KGHDR and CDR2 is SFDVKD. The CDR3 runs 18 residues. The CDR3 here is CATSDLLGGSTNTGELFF. For the CDR3, the DNA is TGTGCCACCAGTGATTTATTAGGCGGGAGCACGAACACCGGGGAGCTGTTTTTT.

This clone was seen a single time. The chain is built from TRBV3-1 (or the pseudogene TRBV3-2) and TRBJ2-7; 9 nucleotides line up with TRBD2. Germline lookup yields CDR1 LGHDT and CDR2 YNNKEL (reference sequence). The V segment lost 4 bases and the J segment 3 bases; nucleotides outside the gene matches: 4. The CDR3 has 14 amino acids. Here the CDR3 DNA reads TGTGCCAGCAGCCTTCTAGCGGGGTTCTACGAGCAGTACTTC. Amino acid sequence: CASSLLAGFYEQYF.

This clone came up once. The gene calls are TRBV5-1 and TRBJ2-1; 7 nucleotides line up with TRBD2. V lost 0 bases to trimming and J lost 4 bases; unmatched junction nucleotides: 4. CDR1 is SGHRS and CDR2 is YFSETQ in the germline V gene. The CDR3 covers 15 residues. The CDR3: CASSLGASGYNEQFF. The DNA of the CDR3 is TGCGCCAGCAGCTTGGGGGCTAGCGGTTACAATGAGCAGTTCTTC.

The chain links TRBV7-9 to TRBJ2-5; weak D call: TRBD1 (6 bases). V lost 1 base and J lost 4, with 22 bases in between. The V gene's germline CDR1 is SEHNR and CDR2 FQNEAQ (reference sequence). The CDR3 runs 18 residues. The chain's CDR3 is CASSLGPLTGSYRETQYF. CDR3 sequence (DNA): TGTGCCAGCAGCTTAGGTCCATTGACAGGTTCCTACCGAGAGACCCAGTACTTC.

The chain employs TRBV4-2 and TRBJ2-1, with 10 bases aligning to TRBD2. This CDR3 is built from 20 residues. Trimming cost V 1 base and J 2 bases; bases outside gene matches: 14. Germline assignment: CDR1 LGHNA and CDR2 YNFKEQ. The CDR3 DNA sequence: TGTGCCAGCAGCCAAGCCCTCCTCAGCGGGGGGGCCAGGGCCTACAATGAGCAGTTCTTC. This sequence encodes CASSQALLSGGARAYNEQFF.

The gene calls are TRBV5-6 and TRBJ2-7; TRBD1 matches 10 bases. Germline lookup yields CDR1 SGHDT and CDR2 YYEEEE. V shed 4 bases and J 2 bases; nucleotides not matched to a gene: 3. The CDR3 contains 14 residues. The CDR3 loop reads CASSKDRGAYEQYF. CDR3 nucleotides: TGTGCCAGCAGCAAGGACAGGGGGGCCTACGAGCAGTACTTC.

The rearrangement uses TRBV5-1 and TRBJ1-1, with TRBD1 matching over 7 bases. The CDR3 has 15 residues. V lost 3 bases, J lost 0 bases, and 5 bases stayed unmatched. The germline V gene has CDR1 SGHRS and CDR2 YFSETQ. DNA of the CDR3: TGCGCCAGCAGCTCTATACAGGGGATGAACACTGAAGCTTTCTTT. Translated: CASSSIQGMNTEAFF.

The V and J genes are TRBV7-9 and TRBJ2-3; D perhaps matches TRBD2 (6 bases). V gave up 1 base and J gave up 0 bases, with 8 bases separating them. CDR3 length equals 15 residues. The germline V gene has CDR1 SEHNR and CDR2 FQNEAQ (reference sequence). The CDR3: CASSLVAVSTDTQYF. CDR3 DNA: TGTGCCAGCAGCTTAGTAGCGGTTAGCACAGATACGCAGTATTTT.

The chain links TRBV11-2 to TRBJ1-6, with a weak D call TRBD1 (6 bases). Germline CDR1 and CDR2: SGHAT and FQNNGV. This CDR3 comprises 16 residues. The V end was cut by 6 bases, the J end by 0 bases, with 12 bases between. CDR3 DNA: TGTGCCAGCAGTAGACAGGCGATCTCCTATAATTCACCCCTCCACTTT. This encodes CASSRQAISYNSPLHF.

This sequence joins TRBV11-1 and TRBJ2-1; TRBD1 agrees at 10 bases. Germline V gene lookup returns CDR1 SGHAT and CDR2 FQDESV (reference sequence). V lost 5 bases, J lost 12 bases, and 13 bases stayed unmatched. This CDR3 has 15 amino acids. As DNA, the CDR3 is TGTGCCAGCAGCCCTAGGAGAGGGACAGGGGCTGGGCAGTTCTTC. Its translation is CASSPRRGTGAGQFF. Full variable domain (outside the CDR3, taken from reference TRBV11-1 and TRBJ2-1): EAEVAQSPRYKITEKSQAVAFWCDPISGHATLYWYRQILGQGPELLVQFQDESVVDDSQLPKDRFSAERLKGVDSTLKIQPAELGDSAMYLCASSPRRGTGAGQFFGPGTRLTVL.

The chain is built from TRBV21-1 and TRBJ2-2; the table's D call, TRBD2, has no DNA check behind it. TRBV21-1 is flagged as a pseudogene. The CDR3 runs to 15 residues. The CDR3 is CASTFRGIDTGELFF. Written as DNA, the CDR3 is TGTGCCAGCACGTTCCGAGGGATCGACACCGGGGAGCTGTTTTTT.

The gene calls are TRBV5-1 and TRBJ1-5; 8 nucleotides line up with TRBD1. Germline loops: CDR1 SGHRS, CDR2 YFSETQ. The CDR3 length is 14 residues. The V gene end was trimmed by 1 base and the J gene end by 4 bases; junction bases not matched to a gene: 1. In DNA form, the CDR3 reads TGCGCCAGCAGCTTGCAGGGGGCGAATCAGCCCCAGCATTTT. As protein: CASSLQGANQPQHF.

The rearrangement joins TRBV10-3 to TRBJ1-1; D gene uncertain. The CDR3 sequence is 15 residues long. The germline CDR1 and CDR2 sequences are ENHRY and SYGVKD. V dropped 6 bases and J dropped 3 bases, with 17 bases sitting between them. This CDR3 reads CAIRGDGESYTEAFF. The CDR3 nucleotides are TGTGCCATCAGGGGCGATGGGGAGTCATACACTGAAGCTTTCTTT.

This clone was seen a handful of times. The chain has TRBV6-5 and TRBJ1-1, with D perhaps matching TRBD1 (5 bases). The CDR3 contains 14 residues. Per germline, CDR1 MNHEY and CDR2 SVGAGI. V lost 6 bases and J 2 bases, leaving 13 bases between the germline ends. In DNA form, the CDR3 reads TGTGCCAGCAGCCTAACAGGTGGAAACACTGAAGCTTTCTTT. It is translated as CASSLTGGNTEAFF.

The chain joins TRBV5-1 to TRBJ1-4; TRBD1 might be the D (5 bases). CDR1 and CDR2 from the germline V gene are SGHRS and YFSETQ. V shed 6 bases and J shed 0 bases, with 9 bases lying between them. This CDR3 comprises 14 residues. CDR3 bases: TGCGCCAGCACCGAAGGGGCAACTAATGAAAAACTGTTTTTT. Translating gives CASTEGATNEKLFF.

The sample holds one count of this clone. The gene calls are TRBV7-2 and TRBJ1-5, with 9 nucleotides matching TRBD1. Unmatched junction bases numbered 5, after V lost 4 bases and J lost 4 bases. The length of the CDR3 is 15 residues. CDR1 is SGHTA and CDR2 is FQGNSA in the germline V gene. DNA for the CDR3: TGTGCCAGCAGCTCCCGCGGACAGGGGAATCAGCCCCAGCATTTT. Translated: CASSSRGQGNQPQHF.

The gene calls are TRBV11-3 and TRBJ1-3; the match to TRBD1 covers 8 bases. Looked up from germline, CDR1 is SGHNT and CDR2 is YENEEA. V was clipped by 5 bases and J by 4 bases; unmatched bases: 7. CDR3 length: 15 residues. CDR3 DNA sequence: TGTGCCAGCAGCCTTAGGACAGGGCGCGGAAACACCATATATTTT. Its translation: CASSLRTGRGNTIYF.

This clone was seen more than once but under ten times. The chain employs TRBV9 and TRBJ2-1; maybe TRBD2 (6 bases). The germline V gene has CDR1 SGDLS and CDR2 YYNGEE. Deletions cut 4 bases from V and 4 bases from J, with 9 bases between. There are 13 residues in the CDR3. The CDR3 protein is CASSFGSYNEQFF. The CDR3 coding sequence is TGTGCCAGCAGCTTCGGGAGTTACAATGAGCAGTTCTTC.

This chain uses TRBV9 with TRBJ1-1; D is ambiguous. V lost 0 bases, J lost 5 bases, and 11 bases lay in between. Germline V lookup: CDR1 SGDLS, CDR2 YYNGEE. This CDR3 region has 14 residues. The CDR3 sequence: CASSVGEGRTEAFF. CDR3 DNA sequence: TGTGCCAGCAGCGTAGGGGAAGGGAGGACTGAAGCTTTCTTT.

The genes are TRBV7-2 and TRBJ2-5; TRBD2 matches at 9 bases. V lost 5 bases to trimming and J lost 3 bases; unmatched junction nucleotides: 4. Germline V lookup: CDR1 SGHTA, CDR2 FQGNSA. The CDR3 runs to 14 residues. CDR3 protein: CASSPSGRKETQYF. The CDR3 coding sequence is TGTGCCAGCAGCCCAAGCGGGAGGAAAGAGACCCAGTACTTC.

The V call is TRBV2, the J call TRBJ1-3, with 7 nucleotides matching TRBD1. Germline trimming cut 5 bases from V and 2 bases from J; bases unmatched to any gene: 3. Germline V gene sequence: CDR1 SNHLY, CDR2 FYNNEI. CDR3 length: 14 amino acids. The CDR3 DNA sequence: TGTGCCAGCAGTTTGACAGGGACTGGAAACACCATATATTTT. Its protein product is CASSLTGTGNTIYF.

Only one count was recorded for this clone. This rearrangement joins TRBV7-2 to TRBJ2-6; D might be TRBD1 (6 bases). The germline V gene encodes CDR1 SGHTA and CDR2 FQGNSA. Trimming left V 3 bases short and J 4 bases short, with 13 bases between. This CDR3 has 16 residues. The CDR3 loop reads CASSFYRAAGANVLTF. The CDR3 DNA follows: TGTGCCAGCAGCTTCTACAGGGCGGCCGGGGCCAACGTCCTGACTTTC.

The chain combines TRBV7-2 with TRBJ2-1, with 9 bases aligning to TRBD2. Germline loops: CDR1 SGHTA, CDR2 FQGNSA. CDR3 length: 16 residues. J was trimmed by 8 bases and V by 5 bases; bases with no gene match: 13. The CDR3 nucleotides are TGTGCCAGCAGCCGGCCCCGGACTAGCGACGGGGATGAGCAGTTCTTC. It specifies CASSRPRTSDGDEQFF. Full variable domain (rest looked up from reference TRBV7-2 and TRBJ2-1): GAGVSQSPSNKVTEKGKDVELRCDPISGHTALYWYRQSLGQGLEFLIYFQGNSAPDKSGLPSDRFSAERTGGSVSTLTIQRTQQEDSAVYLCASSRPRTSDGDEQFFGPGTRLTVL.

The chain recombines TRBV19 with TRBJ1-5; TRBD1 matches 9 bases. The CDR3 extends over 16 amino acids. V shed 4 bases, J shed 3 bases, and the junction held 7 bases outside the gene matches. Germline assignment: CDR1 LNHDA and CDR2 SQIVND (reference sequence). The CDR3 DNA reads as TGTGCCAGTAGTACCGGACAGGGGACCTCCAATCAGCCCCAGCATTTT. Its protein product is CASSTGQGTSNQPQHF.

The chain carries TRBV21-1 and TRBJ1-6; no DNA check was done on the table's D call, TRBD1. TRBV21-1 constitutes a pseudogene. The CDR3 totals 14 residues. The CDR3 region is CASSRTGGESPLHF. CDR3 nucleotide sequence: TGTGCCAGCAGTAGGACAGGGGGGGAATCACCCCTCCACTTT.

The chain links TRBV5-1 to TRBJ1-2; 9 nucleotides line up with TRBD1. V lost 0 bases, J lost 5 bases, and 5 bases stayed unmatched. CDR3 length equals 15 residues. CDR1 SGHRS and CDR2 YFSETQ come from the germline V gene. The DNA of the CDR3 is TGCGCCAGCAGCTTGGGACCCGGGACAGGGTATGGCTACACCTTC. Its translation is CASSLGPGTGYGYTF.

The chain employs TRBV2 and TRBJ2-3; D is unclear. CDR3 length: 11 amino acids. Trimming cost V 2 bases and J 6 bases, with 3 bases left between them. CDR1 and CDR2 from the germline V gene are SNHLY and FYNNEI. The CDR3 reads CASSESDTQYF. The CDR3 nucleotides are TGTGCCAGCAGTGAATCTGATACGCAGTATTTT.

The V and J genes are TRBV28 and TRBJ2-1, with 9 bases aligning to TRBD1. The CDR3 spans 15 residues. The germline CDR1 and CDR2 sequences are MDHEN and SYDVKM. With 5 bases clipped from V and 6 bases from J, the junction kept 8 bases outside the gene matches. CDR3 sequence (DNA): TGTGCCAGCAGTGCCACCGGGACAGGGTTCAATGAGCAGTTCTTC. Encoded protein: CASSATGTGFNEQFF.

This chain connects TRBV27 to TRBJ2-3, with D tentatively TRBD2 (6 bases). Per the germline V gene, CDR1 is MNHEY and CDR2 is SMNVEV (reference sequence). The V gene lost 5 bases and the J gene lost 1 base, with 10 bases spanning the gap. The CDR3 totals 14 residues. The DNA of the CDR3 is TGTGCCAGCAGTCCCATAGCGGGCACAGATACGCAGTATTTT. Translated: CASSPIAGTDTQYF.

The chain links TRBV10-3 to TRBJ1-1, with 8 bases matching TRBD1. This CDR3 is built from 15 residues. With V trimmed by 6 bases and J by 4 bases, 10 bases remained unmatched. CDR1 ENHRY and CDR2 SYGVKD come from the germline V gene. CDR3 in DNA: TGTGCCATCAGCCGTGGACAGGGTCGTTCCACTGAAGCTTTCTTT. Translation gives CAISRGQGRSTEAFF.

The rearrangement uses TRBV30 and TRBJ1-6; D uncertain. V gave up 8 bases and J gave up 8 bases, with 13 bases separating them. Germline V CDR1 and CDR2: GTSNPN, SVGIG (reference sequence). This CDR3 has 12 amino acids. Here the CDR3 DNA reads TGTGCCACCGCTTTCGGGGATTCACCCCTCCACTTT. It encodes CATAFGDSPLHF. The full variable domain, rest sourced from reference TRBV30 and TRBJ1-6, is SQTIHQWPATLVQPVGSPLSLECTVEGTSNPNLYWYRQAAGRGLQLLFYSVGIGQISSEVPQNLSASRPQDRQFILSSKKLLLSDSGFYLCATAFGDSPLHFGNGTRLTVT.

V gene TRBV27 combines with J gene TRBJ2-2, with D possibly matching TRBD1 (5 bases). Per germline, CDR1 MNHEY and CDR2 SMNVEV (reference sequence). The CDR3 has 15 amino acids. V was shortened by 6 bases and J by 1 base, with 12 bases between the two germline ends. CDR3 region: CASSLRQGNTGELFF. Written as DNA, the CDR3 is TGTGCCAGCAGCCTAAGGCAGGGGAACACCGGGGAGCTGTTTTTT.